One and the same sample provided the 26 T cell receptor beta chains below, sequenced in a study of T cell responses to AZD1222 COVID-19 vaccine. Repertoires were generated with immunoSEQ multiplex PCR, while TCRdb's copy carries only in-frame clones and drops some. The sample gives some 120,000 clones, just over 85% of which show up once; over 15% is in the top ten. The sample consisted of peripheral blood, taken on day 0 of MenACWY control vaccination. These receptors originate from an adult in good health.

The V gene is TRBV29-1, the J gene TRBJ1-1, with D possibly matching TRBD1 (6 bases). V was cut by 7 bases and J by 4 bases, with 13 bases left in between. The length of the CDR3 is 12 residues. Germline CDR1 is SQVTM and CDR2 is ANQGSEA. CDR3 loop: CSAGGGSTEAFF. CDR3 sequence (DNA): TGCAGCGCCGGAGGGGGTAGCACTGAAGCTTTCTTT.

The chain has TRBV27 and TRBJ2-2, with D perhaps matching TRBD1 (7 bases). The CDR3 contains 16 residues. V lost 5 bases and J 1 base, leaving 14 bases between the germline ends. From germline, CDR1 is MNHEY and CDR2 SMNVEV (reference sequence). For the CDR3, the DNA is TGTGCCAGCAGTACCTATCAGGGGGGGAACACCGGGGAGCTGTTTTTT. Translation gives CASSTYQGGNTGELFF.

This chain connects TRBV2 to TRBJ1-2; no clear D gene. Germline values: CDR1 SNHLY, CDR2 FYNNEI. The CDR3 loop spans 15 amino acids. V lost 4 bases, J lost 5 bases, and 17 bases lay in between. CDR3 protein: CASSVFGSSPYGYTF. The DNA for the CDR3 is TGTGCCAGCAGTGTGTTCGGGTCATCGCCTTATGGCTACACCTTC.

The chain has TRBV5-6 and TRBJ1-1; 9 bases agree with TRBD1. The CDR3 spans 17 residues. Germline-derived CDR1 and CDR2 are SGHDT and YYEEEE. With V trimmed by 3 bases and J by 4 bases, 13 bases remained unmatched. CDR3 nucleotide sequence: TGTGCCAGCAGCTCCGGACAGGGGAGCTGGTTGGGCACTGAAGCTTTCTTT. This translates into CASSSGQGSWLGTEAFF.

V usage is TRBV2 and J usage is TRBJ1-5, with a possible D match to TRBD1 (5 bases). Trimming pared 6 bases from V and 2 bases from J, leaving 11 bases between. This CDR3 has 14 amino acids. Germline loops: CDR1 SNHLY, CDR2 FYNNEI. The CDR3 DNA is TGTGCCAGCAGAGGGGACGGTCGCAATCAGCCCCAGCATTTT. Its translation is CASRGDGRNQPQHF.

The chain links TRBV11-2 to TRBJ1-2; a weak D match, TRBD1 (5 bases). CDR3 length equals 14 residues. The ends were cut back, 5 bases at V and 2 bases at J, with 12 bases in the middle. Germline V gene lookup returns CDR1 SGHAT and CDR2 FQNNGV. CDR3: CASSDPGRNYGYTF. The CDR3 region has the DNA TGTGCCAGCAGCGACCCAGGGAGGAACTATGGCTACACCTTC.

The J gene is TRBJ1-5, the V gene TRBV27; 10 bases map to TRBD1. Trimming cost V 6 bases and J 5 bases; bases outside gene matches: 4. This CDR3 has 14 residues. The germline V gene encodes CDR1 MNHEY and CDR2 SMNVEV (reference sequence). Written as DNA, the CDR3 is TGTGCCAGCAGCGACAGGGGGCTGGATCAGCCCCAGCATTTT. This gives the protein CASSDRGLDQPQHF.

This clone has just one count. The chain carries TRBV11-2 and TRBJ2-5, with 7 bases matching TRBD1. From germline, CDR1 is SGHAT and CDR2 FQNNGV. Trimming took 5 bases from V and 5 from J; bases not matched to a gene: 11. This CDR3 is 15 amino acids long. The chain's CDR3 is CASSVTGVGAETQYF. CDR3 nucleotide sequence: TGTGCCAGCAGCGTTACAGGGGTCGGGGCCGAGACCCAGTACTTC.

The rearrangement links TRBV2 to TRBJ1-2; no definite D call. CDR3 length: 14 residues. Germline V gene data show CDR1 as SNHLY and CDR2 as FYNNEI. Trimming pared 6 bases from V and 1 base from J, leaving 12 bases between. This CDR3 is CASRLRSSNYGYTF. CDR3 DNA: TGTGCCAGCAGGCTTCGATCCAGTAACTATGGCTACACCTTC.

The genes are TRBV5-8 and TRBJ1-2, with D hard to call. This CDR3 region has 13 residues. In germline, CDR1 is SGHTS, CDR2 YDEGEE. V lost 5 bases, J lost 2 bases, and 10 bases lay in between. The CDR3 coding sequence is TGTGCCAGCAGTTTTACACGGAACTATGGCTACACCTTC. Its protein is CASSFTRNYGYTF. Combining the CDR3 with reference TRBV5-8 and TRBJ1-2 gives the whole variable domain EAGVTQSPTHLIKTRGQQATLRCSPISGHTSVYWYQQALGLGLQFLLWYDEGEERNRGNFPPRFSGRQFPNYSSELNVNALELEDSALYLCASSFTRNYGYTFGSGTRLTVV.

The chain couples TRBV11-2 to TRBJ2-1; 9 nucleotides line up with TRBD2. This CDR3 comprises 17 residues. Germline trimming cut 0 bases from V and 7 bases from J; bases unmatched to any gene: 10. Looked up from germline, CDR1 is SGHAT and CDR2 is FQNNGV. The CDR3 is CASSLESRFSGRNEQFF. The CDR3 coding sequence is TGTGCCAGCAGCTTAGAGTCCCGATTTAGCGGGAGAAATGAGCAGTTCTTC.

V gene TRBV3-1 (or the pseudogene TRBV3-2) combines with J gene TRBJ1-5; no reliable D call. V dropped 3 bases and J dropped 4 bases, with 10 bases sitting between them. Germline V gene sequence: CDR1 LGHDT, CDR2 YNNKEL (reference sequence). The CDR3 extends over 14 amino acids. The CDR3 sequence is CASSQMGGNQPQHF. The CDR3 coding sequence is TGTGCCAGCAGCCAGATGGGAGGAAATCAGCCCCAGCATTTT.

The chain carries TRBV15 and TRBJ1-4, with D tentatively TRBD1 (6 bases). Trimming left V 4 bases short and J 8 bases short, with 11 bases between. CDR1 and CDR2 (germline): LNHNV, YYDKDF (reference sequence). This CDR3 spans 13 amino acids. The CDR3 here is CATSKQGWEKLFF. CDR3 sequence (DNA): TGTGCCACCAGCAAACAGGGTTGGGAAAAACTGTTTTTT.

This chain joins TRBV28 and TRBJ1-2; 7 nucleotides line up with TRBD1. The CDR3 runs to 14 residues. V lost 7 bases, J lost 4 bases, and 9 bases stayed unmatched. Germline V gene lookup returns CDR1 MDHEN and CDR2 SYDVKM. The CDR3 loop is CASTQGGAGYGYTF. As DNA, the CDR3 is TGTGCCAGCACCCAAGGGGGCGCAGGCTATGGCTACACCTTC.

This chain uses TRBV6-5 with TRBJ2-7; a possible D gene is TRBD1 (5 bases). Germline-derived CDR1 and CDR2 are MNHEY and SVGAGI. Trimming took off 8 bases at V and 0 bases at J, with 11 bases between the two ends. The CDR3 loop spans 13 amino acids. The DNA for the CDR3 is TGTGCCAGCTGCCGGACATCCTCCTACGAGCAGTACTTC. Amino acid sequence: CASCRTSSYEQYF.

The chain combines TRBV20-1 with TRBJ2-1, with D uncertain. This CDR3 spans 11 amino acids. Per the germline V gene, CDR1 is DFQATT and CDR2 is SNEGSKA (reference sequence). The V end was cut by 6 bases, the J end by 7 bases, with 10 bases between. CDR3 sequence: CSAGGLNEQFF. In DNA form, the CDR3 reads TGCAGTGCGGGTGGTCTTAATGAGCAGTTCTTC.

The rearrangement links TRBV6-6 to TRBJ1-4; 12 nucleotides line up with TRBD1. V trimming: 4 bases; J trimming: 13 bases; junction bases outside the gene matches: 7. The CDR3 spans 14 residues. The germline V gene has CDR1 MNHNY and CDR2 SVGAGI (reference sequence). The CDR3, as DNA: TGTGCCAGCAGTTTGGGACAGGGGGCGCGGGGACTGTTTTTT. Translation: CASSLGQGARGLFF.

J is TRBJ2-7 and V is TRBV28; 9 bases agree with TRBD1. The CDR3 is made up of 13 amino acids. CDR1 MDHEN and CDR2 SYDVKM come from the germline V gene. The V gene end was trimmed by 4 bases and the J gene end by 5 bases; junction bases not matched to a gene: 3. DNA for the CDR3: TGTGCCAGCAGTTACAGGGGGCTAAACGAGCAGTACTTC. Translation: CASSYRGLNEQYF.

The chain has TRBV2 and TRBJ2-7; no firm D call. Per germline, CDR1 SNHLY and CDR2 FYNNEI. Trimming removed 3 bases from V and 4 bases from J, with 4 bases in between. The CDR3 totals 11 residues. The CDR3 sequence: CASSEAYEQYF. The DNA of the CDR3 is TGTGCCAGCAGTGAGGCATACGAGCAGTACTTC.

The CDR3 is CASSLGTVYNEKLFF. DNA for the CDR3: TGCGCCAGCAGCTTGGGTACAGTTTATAATGAAAAACTGTTTTTT. The chain links TRBV5-1 to TRBJ1-4; unclear D gene. This CDR3 is 15 amino acids long. Trimming took 0 bases from V and 4 from J, leaving 10 bases between them. CDR1 is SGHRS, CDR2 YFSETQ, per germline.

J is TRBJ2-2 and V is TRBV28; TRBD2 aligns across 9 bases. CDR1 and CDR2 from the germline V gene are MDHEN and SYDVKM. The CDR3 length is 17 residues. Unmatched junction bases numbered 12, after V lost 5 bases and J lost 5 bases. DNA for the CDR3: TGTGCCAGCAGTACGATAGCGGGAGCGCCCTTTACCGGGGAGCTGTTTTTT. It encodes CASSTIAGAPFTGELFF. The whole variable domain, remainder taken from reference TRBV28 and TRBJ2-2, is DVKVTQSSRYLVKRTGEKVFLECVQDMDHENMFWYRQDPGLGLRLIYFSYDVKMKEKGDIPEGYSVSREKKERFSLILESASTNQTSMYLCASSTIAGAPFTGELFFGEGSRLTVL.

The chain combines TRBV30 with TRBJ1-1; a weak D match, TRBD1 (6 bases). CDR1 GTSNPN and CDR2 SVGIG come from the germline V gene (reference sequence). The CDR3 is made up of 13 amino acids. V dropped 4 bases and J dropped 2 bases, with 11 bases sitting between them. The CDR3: CAWNHRVNTEAFF. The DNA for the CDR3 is TGTGCCTGGAACCACAGGGTAAACACTGAAGCTTTCTTT.

The CDR3 reads CASSRNTGDTQYF. The DNA for the CDR3 is TGTGCCAGCTCACGAAACACGGGGGATACGCAGTATTTT. The chain uses TRBV18 and TRBJ2-3, with D possibly being TRBD2 (5 bases). V shed 4 bases and J shed 6 bases, with 11 bases lying between them. The CDR3 length is 13 residues. Germline V gene lookup returns CDR1 KGHSH and CDR2 LQKENI.

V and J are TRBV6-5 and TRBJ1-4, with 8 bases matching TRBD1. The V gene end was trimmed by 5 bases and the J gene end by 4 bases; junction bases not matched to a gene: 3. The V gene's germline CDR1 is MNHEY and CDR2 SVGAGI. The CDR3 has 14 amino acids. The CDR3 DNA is TGTGCCAGCAGTCCGACAGGGGTTAATGAAAAACTGTTTTTT. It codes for CASSPTGVNEKLFF.

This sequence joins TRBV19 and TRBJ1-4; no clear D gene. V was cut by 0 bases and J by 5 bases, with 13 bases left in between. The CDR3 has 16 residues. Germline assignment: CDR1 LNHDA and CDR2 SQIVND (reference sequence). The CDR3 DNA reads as TGTGCCAGTAGTATAGATCACGGCAGTCCAAATGAAAAACTGTTTTTT. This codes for CASSIDHGSPNEKLFF.

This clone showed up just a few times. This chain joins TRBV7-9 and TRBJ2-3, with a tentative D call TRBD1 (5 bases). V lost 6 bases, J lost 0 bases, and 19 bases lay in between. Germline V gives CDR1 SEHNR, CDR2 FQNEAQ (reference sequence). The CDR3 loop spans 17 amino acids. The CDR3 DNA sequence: TGTGCCAGCAGACCTCCCCCTAGGGGCGCGAGCACAGATACGCAGTATTTT. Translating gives CASRPPPRGASTDTQYF.